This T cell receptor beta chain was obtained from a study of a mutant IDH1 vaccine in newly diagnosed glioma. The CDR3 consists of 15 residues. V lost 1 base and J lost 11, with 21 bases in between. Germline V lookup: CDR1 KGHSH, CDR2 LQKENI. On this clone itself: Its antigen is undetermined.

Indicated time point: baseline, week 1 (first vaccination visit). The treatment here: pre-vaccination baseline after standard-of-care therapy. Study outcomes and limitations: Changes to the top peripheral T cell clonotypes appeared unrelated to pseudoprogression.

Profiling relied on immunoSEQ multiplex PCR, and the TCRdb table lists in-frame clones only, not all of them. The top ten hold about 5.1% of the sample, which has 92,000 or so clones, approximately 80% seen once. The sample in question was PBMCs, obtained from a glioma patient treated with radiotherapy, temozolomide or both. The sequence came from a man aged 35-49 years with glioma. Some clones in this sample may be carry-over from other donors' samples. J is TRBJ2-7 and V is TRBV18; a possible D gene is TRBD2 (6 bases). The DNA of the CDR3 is TGTGCCAGCTCACCACAGGACCGGGACTTGGACCACGAGTACTTC. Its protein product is CASSPQDRDLDHEYF.